This T cell receptor (beta chain) was recovered during a study of blood T cell repertoires in COVID-19. The CDR3 consists of 13 residues. Trimming took off 4 bases at V and 6 bases at J, with 10 bases between the two ends. CDR1 is MNHEY, CDR2 SVGEGT, per germline. Measured with immunoSEQ multiplex PCR; TCRdb has only the in-frame clones, and not every one. The sample holds 140,000 to 150,000 clones, roughly 89% seen once. This receptor was identified in a man between 60 and 70 years old with active or convalescent COVID-19. The V call is TRBV6-2 or TRBV6-3, the J call TRBJ2-1; maybe TRBD1 (6 bases). Sequencing used peripheral blood. CDR3 bases: TGTGCCAGCAGTTTTGCAGGGGCCAATGAGCAGTTCTTC. It encodes CASSFAGANEQFF.